A single sample gave rise to the 22 T cell receptor beta chains below, sequenced in a study of T cell repertoires in cytomegalovirus infection (dated by TCRdb to the late 2010s). Sequencing used an Illumina HiSeq 1500. TCRdb handled the public reads itself, with Q25 trimming in fastp and clone calling in MiXCR, and kept productive beta chains. Rows matching on CDR3 protein sequence are summarized as one entry with the most common DNA and genes. Within this sample are about 740,000 distinct CDR3 sequences, with about 33% of them counted one time only. The ten most abundant clones make up around a sixth of the sample. The treatment or condition tag for this specimen amounts to: in vitro stimulation with specific CMV peptide epitopes to enrich CMV-specific T cells. Antigens for these TCRs are unknown. This specimen was cultured PBMCs, taken from culture after CMV antigen stimulation. All receptors derive from a human donor in good health (CMV status not recorded). Some clones in this sample may be carry-over from other donors' samples.

The chain uses TRBV6-1 and TRBJ2-3, with D perhaps assigned TRBD1 or TRBD2 (5 bases each). This CDR3 is 13 amino acids long. The germline V and J ends were trimmed by 6 bases and 4 bases, with 11 bases remaining between them. CDR1 is MNHNS and CDR2 is SASEGT in the germline V gene. For the CDR3, the DNA is TGTGCCAGCAGGGGGACCGCGCCAGATACGCAGTATTTT. Protein sequence: CASRGTAPDTQYF.

The rearrangement uses TRBV5-4 and TRBJ2-7; 15 positions agree with TRBD2. Per germline, CDR1 SGHNT and CDR2 YYREEE (reference sequence). J gave up 6 bases and V 0 bases, and 4 bases lay outside the gene matches. The CDR3 extends over 16 amino acids. The CDR3 region is CASSLGTSGRAVEQYF. In DNA form, the CDR3 reads TGTGCCAGCAGCTTGGGGACTAGCGGGAGGGCCGTCGAGCAGTACTTC. The full variable domain, rest sourced from reference TRBV5-4 and TRBJ2-7, is ETGVTQSPTHLIKTRGQQVTLRCSSQSGHNTVSWYQQALGQGPQFIFQYYREEENGRGNFPPRFSGLQFPNYSSELNVNALELDDSALYLCASSLGTSGRAVEQYFGPGTRLTVT.

This clonotype was counted a few times. This chain links TRBV11-2 with TRBJ1-6; 7 bases align to TRBD1. Germline assignment: CDR1 SGHAT and CDR2 FQNNGV. V shed 4 bases, J shed 6 bases, and the junction held 9 bases outside the gene matches. This CDR3 comprises 16 residues. CDR3 DNA sequence: TGTGCCAGCAGCTCCTTCACGGGACAGCTTAATTCACCCCTCCACTTT. Amino acid sequence: CASSSFTGQLNSPLHF.

The chain recombines TRBV2 with TRBJ1-5; 8 bases map to TRBD1. In germline, CDR1 is SNHLY, CDR2 FYNNEI. The CDR3 contains 16 residues. J lost 5 bases, V lost 5 bases, and 11 bases had no gene match. In nucleotides, the CDR3 is TGTGCCAGCAGTTACTCCAGGGGGCGCGTCGATCAGCCCCAGCATTTT. Amino acids: CASSYSRGRVDQPQHF.

Details on this clonotype: The junction and the germline gene differ at one end; a read error may be behind it. The rearrangement joins TRBV7-2 to TRBJ2-7, with D possibly being TRBD1 (5 bases). CDR3 length equals 15 residues. CDR1 is SGHTA and CDR2 is FQGNSA in the germline V gene. CDR3 bases: TGTGCCAGCAGCTTAGTCCCGCAGGGTCCGTACGAGCAGAACTTC. Amino acid sequence: CASSLVPQGPYEQNF.

This sequence joins TRBV4-3 and TRBJ2-5; D gene uncertain. The CDR3 has 18 residues. The germline V and J ends were trimmed by 1 base and 4 bases, with 22 bases remaining between them. Germline CDR1 and CDR2: LGHNA and YSLEER. CDR3 nucleotides: TGCGCCAGCAGCCAAGGCCTCACCGAGACTCCAACGGGAGAGACCCAGTACTTC. Protein sequence: CASSQGLTETPTGETQYF.

The chain combines TRBV27 with TRBJ2-3, with D possibly matching TRBD2 (6 bases). Trimming removed 6 bases at V and 8 bases at J, with 9 bases between. Germline V gene sequence: CDR1 MNHEY, CDR2 SMNVEV (reference sequence). This CDR3 contains 11 residues. This CDR3 reads CASSHGGTQYF. CDR3 nucleotide sequence: TGTGCCAGCAGCCACGGGGGTACGCAGTATTTT.

This clonotype was counted a single time. The genes are TRBV28 and TRBJ1-2, with D tentatively TRBD1 (6 bases). The CDR3 spans 11 residues. Germline assignment: CDR1 MDHEN and CDR2 SYDVKM. Trimming removed 7 bases at V and 7 bases at J, with 10 bases between. The CDR3 spells CASNIRGGYTF. The CDR3 DNA is TGTGCCAGCAATATCAGGGGTGGCTACACCTTC.

The rearrangement joins TRBV7-2 to TRBJ1-2, with TRBD1 as a possible D gene (5 bases). The germline gives CDR1 SGHTA, CDR2 FQGNSA. The V and J ends lost 8 bases and 4 bases respectively, with 14 bases between them. The CDR3 length is 13 residues. The CDR3 DNA reads as TGTGCCAGCGGCCAGGGAAGTGGCTATGGCTACACCTTC. This sequence encodes CASGQGSGYGYTF.

This clonotype appeared a single time. V usage is TRBV28 and J usage is TRBJ1-6, with no clear D. The germline V gene has CDR1 MDHEN and CDR2 SYDVKM. V was pared by 5 bases and J by 2 bases, with 13 bases between. The CDR3 is made up of 16 amino acids. CDR3 nucleotides: TGTGCCAGCAGTCGCGGGGATAGAACCTATAATTCACCCCTCCACTTT. This encodes CASSRGDRTYNSPLHF.

The gene calls are TRBV2 and TRBJ2-7, with TRBD1 matching 10 bases. This CDR3 contains 15 residues. Germline V gene data show CDR1 as SNHLY and CDR2 as FYNNEI. J was trimmed by 6 bases and V by 5 bases; bases with no gene match: 10. The CDR3 is CASSTRDRGIVEQYF. The CDR3 nucleotides read TGTGCCAGCAGTACCCGGGACAGGGGTATAGTCGAGCAGTACTTC. The whole variable domain, remainder taken from reference TRBV2 and TRBJ2-7, is EPEVTQTPSHQVTQMGQEVILRCVPISNHLYFYWYRQILGQKVEFLVSFYNNEISEKSEIFDDQFSVERPDGSNFTLKIRSTKLEDSAMYFCASSTRDRGIVEQYFGPGTRLTVT.

This clonotype was detected a few times. This chain connects TRBV19 to TRBJ1-2; 8 positions agree with TRBD1. The CDR3 has 14 residues. V dropped 5 bases and J dropped 0; count of bases not matched to a gene: 2. The germline gives CDR1 LNHDA, CDR2 SQIVND (reference sequence). Here the CDR3 reads CASSRTGSNYGYTF. CDR3 DNA: TGTGCCAGTAGTCGGACAGGGTCTAACTATGGCTACACCTTC.

This clonotype was detected only a few times. V gene TRBV7-8 combines with J gene TRBJ2-7, with a possible D match to TRBD1 (6 bases). CDR1 is SGHVS, CDR2 FQNEAQ, per germline. Trimming cost V 5 bases and J 0 bases, with 11 bases left between them. The CDR3 is 14 amino acids. The CDR3 DNA reads TGTGCCAGCAGCCCACGGGACACCTCCTACGAGCAGTACTTC. Translated, it gives CASSPRDTSYEQYF.

CDR3 region: CASSFSVTGYANYGYTF. As DNA, the CDR3 is TGTGCCAGCAGCTTTTCTGTCACAGGGTATGCTAACTATGGCTACACCTTC. The chain couples TRBV5-4 to TRBJ1-2; possibly TRBD1 for D (6 bases). V was trimmed by 2 bases and J by 0 bases, leaving 17 bases between them. This CDR3 region has 17 residues. Germline CDR1 and CDR2: SGHNT and YYREEE (reference sequence).

This clonotype occurred a few times. This chain connects TRBV12-3 or TRBV12-4 to TRBJ1-3; 7 bases match TRBD1. The CDR3 has 15 residues. V lost 5 bases, J lost 4 bases, and 8 bases stayed unmatched. The CDR3 region is CASSTEGAWGNTIYF. CDR3 coding DNA: TGTGCCAGCAGTACCGAGGGGGCATGGGGAAACACCATATATTTT.

This clonotype was counted between two and nine times. This chain joins TRBV20-1 and TRBJ1-1; TRBD1 aligns across 7 bases. The V segment lost 3 bases and the J segment 0 bases; nucleotides outside the gene matches: 1. The CDR3 runs to 13 residues. Germline V CDR1 and CDR2: DFQATT, SNEGSKA (reference sequence). The CDR3 spells CSARDRMNTEAFF. The CDR3 coding sequence is TGCAGTGCTAGGGACAGGATGAACACTGAAGCTTTCTTT.

The rearrangement links TRBV7-9 to TRBJ2-5; possibly TRBD1 or TRBD2 for D (5 bases each). Germline loops: CDR1 SEHNR, CDR2 FQNEAQ (reference sequence). This CDR3 comprises 15 residues. With 5 bases removed from V and 1 base from J, the gap between germline ends came to 14 bases. CDR3 bases: TGTGCCAGCAGCCACGGGACGGCGTCCCAAGAGACCCAGTACTTC. The encoded protein is CASSHGTASQETQYF.

This chain links TRBV6-1 with TRBJ1-5; D gene ambiguous. Trimming removed 6 bases from V and 5 bases from J, with 17 bases in between. In germline, CDR1 is MNHNS, CDR2 SASEGT. CDR3 length equals 15 residues. The CDR3 coding sequence is TGTGCCAGCAGCGGGCGCAGTGGACCCTATCAGCCCCAGCATTTT. Translating it yields CASSGRSGPYQPQHF.

The table lists this clonotype with a few counts. This chain uses TRBV6-6 with TRBJ2-5; 10 nucleotides line up with TRBD1. Germline CDR1 is MNHNY and CDR2 is SVGAGI (reference sequence). V shed 4 bases and J 7 bases; nucleotides not matched to a gene: 9. The CDR3 is made up of 15 amino acids. The CDR3 is CASSSPGQGWVTQYF. CDR3 sequence (DNA): TGTGCCAGCAGTTCCCCGGGACAGGGGTGGGTGACCCAGTACTTC.

The rearrangement joins TRBV10-3 to TRBJ2-7, with 7 bases matching TRBD2. Germline V CDR1 and CDR2: ENHRY, SYGVKD. The CDR3 loop spans 14 amino acids. V shed 6 bases, J shed 5 bases, and the junction held 10 bases outside the gene matches. The CDR3 nucleotides are TGTGCCATCAGAAAGGGTCCTCGGGGGGACGAGCAGTACTTC. It encodes CAIRKGPRGDEQYF.

The V and J genes are TRBV6-5 and TRBJ2-7; a possible D gene is TRBD2 (5 bases). Germline V gives CDR1 MNHEY, CDR2 SVGAGI. This CDR3 contains 15 residues. V was trimmed by 5 bases and J by 0 bases, leaving 14 bases between them. The CDR3 DNA is TGTGCCAGCAGTCTTAACCCGGGGTTCTCCTACGAGCAGTACTTC. Residues: CASSLNPGFSYEQYF.

Ten or more counts support this clonotype. J is TRBJ2-5 and V is TRBV7-2; D is ambiguous. V was trimmed by 5 bases and J by 5 bases, leaving 15 bases between them. Germline V lookup: CDR1 SGHTA, CDR2 FQGNSA. This CDR3 is built from 14 residues. In DNA, the CDR3 is TGTGCCAGCAGCCCTAACTCCCCGAGGGAGACCCAGTACTTC. Encoded protein: CASSPNSPRETQYF.